What follows are 18 T cell receptor beta chains derived from one specimen sequenced in a study of T cells in Graves' hyperthyroidism and ophthalmopathy. Authors of the study amplified TCR beta CDR3 regions from RNA transcripts. When the TCR CDR3 underwent first-round RT-PCR, the HTBI primer set was used. One entry per CDR3 protein, called by TCRdb with MiXCR from the multiplex PCR reads. Of around 620,000 distinct CDR3 sequences listed, 15% to 20% are singletons. Sequences were obtained from blood. The origin of the receptors is a woman aged 25 to 39 with Graves' hyperthyroidism.

The chain is built from TRBV6-2 or TRBV6-3 and TRBJ2-7; TRBD1 might be the D (6 bases). The CDR3 extends over 17 amino acids. In germline, CDR1 is MNHEY, CDR2 SVGEGT. Trimming shortened V by 0 bases and J by 6 bases, and 21 bases separated the two germline ends. CDR3 residues: CASSYSILGQGKREQYF. In nucleotides, the CDR3 is TGTGCCAGCAGTTACTCGATTTTAGGGCAGGGGAAGCGCGAGCAGTACTTC.

This clonotype was observed at least ten times. The rearrangement uses TRBV28 and TRBJ1-1, with TRBD1 as a possible D gene (5 bases). With 5 bases removed from V and 0 bases from J, the gap between germline ends came to 19 bases. Germline V lookup: CDR1 MDHEN, CDR2 SYDVKM. There are 17 residues in the CDR3. CDR3 sequence (DNA): TGTGCCAGCAGTCCTATCCGTCGCAGGGCGCTGAACACTGAAGCTTTCTTT. This gives the protein CASSPIRRRALNTEAFF.

There are many counts of this clonotype. V usage is TRBV20-1 and J usage is TRBJ2-7; TRBD2 might be the D (5 bases). V lost 4 bases, J lost 3 bases, and 7 bases lay in between. Germline V gene sequence: CDR1 DFQATT, CDR2 SNEGSKA (reference sequence). CDR3 length: 11 amino acids. The CDR3 protein is CSAIGGYEQYF. In DNA form, the CDR3 reads TGCAGTGCTATAGGAGGCTACGAGCAGTACTTC.

In this sample, this clonotype turned up many times. The chain couples TRBV10-3 to TRBJ2-3; D is unclear. V was trimmed by 2 bases and J by 5 bases, leaving 8 bases between them. This CDR3 has 13 residues. Germline CDR1 reads ENHRY; CDR2 reads SYGVKD. CDR3 sequence (DNA): TGTGCCATCAGTGAGGTTGTCGGAGATACGCAGTATTTT. Encoded protein: CAISEVVGDTQYF.

To note about this clonotype: A read error may be the cause here, since a much bigger clone is one base away. This chain joins TRBV7-9 and TRBJ2-3; 8 bases map to TRBD1. The CDR3 is 13 amino acids. V was pared by 7 bases and J by 4 bases, with 4 bases of the junction left unmatched. The germline V gene has CDR1 SEHNR and CDR2 FQNEAQ (reference sequence). CDR3 nucleotide sequence: TGTGCCAGCAACGACAGGGGCGCAGATACGCAGTATTTT. Amino acid sequence: CASNDRGADTQYF.

This clonotype occurred many times. The V and J genes are TRBV3-1 and TRBJ1-6; D possibly corresponds to TRBD1 (5 bases). Germline CDR1 and CDR2: LGHDT and YNNKEL (reference sequence). With 3 bases removed from V and 7 bases from J, the gap between germline ends came to 13 bases. The CDR3 sequence is 15 residues long. DNA for the CDR3: TGTGCCAGCAGCCAGATTGGGACTTCCAATTCACCCCTCCACTTT. It codes for CASSQIGTSNSPLHF.

In this sample, this clonotype turned up a few times. This chain links TRBV5-1 with TRBJ2-1; 8 bases agree with TRBD1. V shed 2 bases, J shed 5 bases, and the junction held 9 bases outside the gene matches. Germline V gene sequence: CDR1 SGHRS, CDR2 YFSETQ. This CDR3 is 16 amino acids long. The CDR3 loop is CASSLRPGTGDNEQFF. For the CDR3, the DNA is TGCGCCAGCAGCTTACGTCCCGGGACAGGAGACAATGAGCAGTTCTTC.

The chain links TRBV11-2 to TRBJ2-1; 15 bases agree with TRBD2. The CDR3 is 14 amino acids. CDR1 and CDR2 (germline): SGHAT, FQNNGV. J lost 10 bases, V lost 10 bases, and 8 bases had no gene match. The CDR3 here is CATSGLAGGGEQFF. Here the CDR3 DNA reads TGTGCCACCTCCGGACTAGCGGGAGGGGGCGAGCAGTTCTTC.

This clonotype occurred many times. The V call is TRBV7-3, the J call TRBJ2-1, with D possibly being TRBD2 (6 bases). The V gene's germline CDR1 is SGHTA and CDR2 FQGTGA. V lost 2 bases and J lost 1, with 9 bases in between. The CDR3 consists of 15 residues. DNA of the CDR3: TGTGCCAGCAGCTTACTTAGCGGATCCTACAATGAGCAGTTCTTC. It yields the protein CASSLLSGSYNEQFF. The complete variable domain, with remaining parts taken from reference TRBV7-3 and TRBJ2-1, reads GAGVSQTPSNKVTEKGKYVELRCDPISGHTALYWYRQSLGQGPEFLIYFQGTGAADDSGLPNDRFFAVRPEGSVSTLKIQRTERGDSAVYLCASSLLSGSYNEQFFGPGTRLTVL.

This clonotype showed up many times. The V call is TRBV28, the J call TRBJ1-4; maybe TRBD1 (5 bases). This CDR3 region has 18 residues. Germline assignment: CDR1 MDHEN and CDR2 SYDVKM. V lost 6 bases to trimming and J lost 7 bases, with 27 bases between them. The CDR3 DNA sequence: TGTGCCAGCAGGCCTTTCGGGACTCCTTCTTTGTTCTCTGAAAAACTGTTTTTT. It codes for CASRPFGTPSLFSEKLFF.

V is TRBV19 and J is TRBJ2-5; no clear D gene. The CDR3 sequence is 13 residues long. Germline V gene sequence: CDR1 LNHDA, CDR2 SQIVND (reference sequence). V was clipped by 5 bases and J by 2 bases, with 9 bases between them. The CDR3 loop reads CASSWRRQETQYF. DNA of the CDR3: TGTGCCAGTAGTTGGCGTCGGCAAGAGACCCAGTACTTC. The whole variable domain, filled in from reference TRBV19 and TRBJ2-5, reads DGGITQSPKYLFRKEGQNVTLSCEQNLNHDAMYWYRQDPGQGLRLIYYSQIVNDFQKGDIAEGYSVSREKKESFPLTVTSAQKNPTAFYLCASSWRRQETQYFGPGTRLLVL.

This clonotype has ten or more counts. V and J are TRBV7-2 and TRBJ2-1; TRBD2 matches at 11 bases. The CDR3 sequence is 20 residues long. V lost 3 bases to trimming and J lost 0 bases; unmatched junction nucleotides: 13. The germline V gene has CDR1 SGHTA and CDR2 FQGNSA. CDR3 DNA: TGTGCCAGCAGCTTCCCGGGGACTAGCGGAACTATGTACTCCTACAATGAGCAGTTCTTC. Protein product: CASSFPGTSGTMYSYNEQFF. The complete variable domain, with remaining parts taken from reference TRBV7-2 and TRBJ2-1, reads GAGVSQSPSNKVTEKGKDVELRCDPISGHTALYWYRQSLGQGLEFLIYFQGNSAPDKSGLPSDRFSAERTGGSVSTLTIQRTQQEDSAVYLCASSFPGTSGTMYSYNEQFFGPGTRLTVL.

Concerning this clonotype itself: A much larger clone differs from this one at a single base, so this may be a read error. The CDR3 DNA follows: TGTGCCAGCAGCTCGATCTCCACAGATACGCAGTATTTT. Translated: CASSSISTDTQYF. V gene TRBV7-2 combines with J gene TRBJ2-3; D uncertain. V gave up 4 bases and J gave up 2 bases, with 7 bases separating them. The CDR3 consists of 13 residues. Germline assignment: CDR1 SGHTA and CDR2 FQGNSA.

This clonotype has at least ten counts. The chain joins TRBV3-1 to TRBJ1-5; 9 positions agree with TRBD1. The V gene's germline CDR1 is LGHDT and CDR2 YNNKEL (reference sequence). V shed 4 bases, J shed 7 bases, and the junction held 8 bases outside the gene matches. CDR3 length: 15 amino acids. In DNA, the CDR3 is TGTGCCAGCAGCCGAGCGGGACAGGGCAGCCAGCCCCAGCATTTT. Translation: CASSRAGQGSQPQHF.

Details on this clonotype: This may be a read error: a much more frequent sequence differs by one nucleotide. Given the absence of the conserved phenylalanine or tryptophan at the CDR3 end, a read error is likely. The genes are TRBV2 and TRBJ2-3, with D possibly matching TRBD2 (5 bases). Germline assignment: CDR1 SNHLY and CDR2 FYNNEI. CDR3 size: 15 residues. With 6 bases removed from V and 2 bases from J, the gap between germline ends came to 15 bases. The CDR3 is CASSLMAGPTDTQYL. The CDR3 nucleotides read TGTGCCAGCAGCCTAATGGCGGGCCCCACAGATACGCAGTATCTT.

The chain carries TRBV12-3 or TRBV12-4 and TRBJ1-1; D not certain. The V and J ends lost 3 bases and 1 base respectively, with 6 bases between them. CDR3 size: 13 residues. The CDR3 sequence: CASSFVGNTEAFF. In DNA, the CDR3 is TGTGCCAGCAGTTTCGTGGGGAACACTGAAGCTTTCTTT.

This clonotype was picked up many times. The genes are TRBV18 and TRBJ1-3, with D perhaps TRBD1 (5 bases). Germline V gene data show CDR1 as KGHSH and CDR2 as LQKENI. This CDR3 has 14 residues. Trimming pared 5 bases from V and 2 bases from J, leaving 10 bases between. The CDR3 loop reads CASSSTGTGNTIYF. The CDR3 DNA sequence: TGTGCCAGCTCAAGTACAGGAACTGGAAACACCATATATTTT.

This clonotype occurred many times. V and J are TRBV20-1 and TRBJ1-5; D unresolved. This CDR3 has 14 amino acids. CDR1 and CDR2 (germline): DFQATT, SNEGSKA (reference sequence). V lost 1 base and J lost 0, with 7 bases in between. CDR3 DNA sequence: TGCAGTGCTAGAGTGGGGAATAGCAATCAGCCCCAGCATTTT. This encodes CSARVGNSNQPQHF.